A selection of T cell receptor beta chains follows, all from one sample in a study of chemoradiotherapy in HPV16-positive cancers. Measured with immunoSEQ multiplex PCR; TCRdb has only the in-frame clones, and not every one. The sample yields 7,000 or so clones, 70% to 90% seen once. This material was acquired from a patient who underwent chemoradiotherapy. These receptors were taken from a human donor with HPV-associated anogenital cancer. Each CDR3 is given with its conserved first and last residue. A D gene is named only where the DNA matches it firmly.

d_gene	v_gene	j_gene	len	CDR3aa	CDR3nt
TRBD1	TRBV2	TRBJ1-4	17	CASTPGQGAFANEKLFF	TGTGCCAGCACCCCCGGACAGGGGGCGTTTGCTAATGAAAAACTGTTTTTT
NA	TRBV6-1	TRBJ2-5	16	CASSARQTELQETQYF	TGTGCCAGCAGTGCCCGCCAGACAGAACTTCAAGAGACCCAGTACTTC
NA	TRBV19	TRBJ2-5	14	CASSIPAAQETQYF	TGTGCCAGTAGTATCCCTGCTGCCCAAGAGACCCAGTACTTC
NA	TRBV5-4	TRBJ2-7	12	CASSFEDYEQYF	TGTGCCAGCAGCTTTGAGGACTACGAGCAGTACTTC
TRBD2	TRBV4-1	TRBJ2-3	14	CASSQETAGSTQYF	TGCGCCAGCAGCCAAGAGACAGCGGGGTCTACGCAGTATTTT
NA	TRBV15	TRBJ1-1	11	CATSREGEAFF	TGTGCCACCAGCAGAGAAGGAGAAGCTTTCTTT
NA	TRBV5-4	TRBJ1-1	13	CASSLLMNTEAFF	TGTGCCAGCAGCTTGCTAATGAACACTGAAGCTTTCTTT
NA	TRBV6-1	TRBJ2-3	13	CASSEATQVTQYF	TGTGCCAGCAGTGAAGCCACACAGGTTACGCAGTATTTT
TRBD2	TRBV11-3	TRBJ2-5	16	CASSLGTTPVRETQYF	TGTGCCAGCAGCCTTGGGACTACACCTGTCCGAGAGACCCAGTACTTC
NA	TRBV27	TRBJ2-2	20	CASSLSLRGVRMGVNGELFF	TGTGCCAGCAGTTTATCGCTGAGGGGGGTTAGGATGGGGGTAAACGGGGAGCTGTTTTTT
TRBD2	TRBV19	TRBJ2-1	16	CASSKTSGSSYNEQFF	TGTGCCAGTAGTAAGACTAGCGGTAGCTCCTACAATGAGCAGTTCTTC